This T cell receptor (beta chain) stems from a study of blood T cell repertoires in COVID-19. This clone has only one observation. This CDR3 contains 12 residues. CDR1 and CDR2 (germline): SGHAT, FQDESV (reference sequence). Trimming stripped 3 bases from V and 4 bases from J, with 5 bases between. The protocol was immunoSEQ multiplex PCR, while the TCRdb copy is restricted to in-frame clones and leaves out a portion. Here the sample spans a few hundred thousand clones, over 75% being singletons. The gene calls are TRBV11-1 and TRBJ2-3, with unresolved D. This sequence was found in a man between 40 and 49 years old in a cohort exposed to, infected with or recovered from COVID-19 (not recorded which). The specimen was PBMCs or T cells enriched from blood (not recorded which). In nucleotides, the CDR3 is TGTGCCAGCAGCTTTCCCGCAGATACGCAGTATTTT. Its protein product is CASSFPADTQYF.